This T cell receptor beta chain was documented in a study of Tregs in tolerant kidney transplant recipients. TCRdb keeps only in-frame clones here, not all; method: immunoSEQ multiplex PCR. Of approximately 99,000 clones in the sample, about 90% were seen once. The CDR3 totals 16 residues. Losses at the gene ends were 5 bases for V and 2 bases for J; bases not matched to a gene: 10. Per the germline V gene, CDR1 is SGHAT and CDR2 is FQNNGV. The chain is built from TRBV11-2 and TRBJ2-3; TRBD1 aligns across 7 bases. The TCR comes from a human donor who received a combined kidney and bone marrow transplant. Sequencing used CD4+ T cells from blood, obtained before the transplant. CDR3 amino acids: CASSPRQGWATDTQYF. The CDR3 bases are TGTGCCAGCAGCCCCCGACAGGGATGGGCCACAGATACGCAGTATTTT.